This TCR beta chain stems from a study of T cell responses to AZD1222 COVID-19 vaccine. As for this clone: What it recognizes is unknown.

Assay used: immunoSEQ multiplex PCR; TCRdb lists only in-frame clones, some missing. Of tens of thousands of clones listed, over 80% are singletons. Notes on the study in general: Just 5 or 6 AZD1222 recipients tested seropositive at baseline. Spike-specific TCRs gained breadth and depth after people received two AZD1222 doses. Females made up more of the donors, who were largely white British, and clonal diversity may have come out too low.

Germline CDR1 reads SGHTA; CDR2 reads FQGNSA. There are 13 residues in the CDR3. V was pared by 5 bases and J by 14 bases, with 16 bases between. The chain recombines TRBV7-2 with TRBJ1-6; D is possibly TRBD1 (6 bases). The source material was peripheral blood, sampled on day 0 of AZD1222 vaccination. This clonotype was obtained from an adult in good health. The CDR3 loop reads CASSRNQRGALHF. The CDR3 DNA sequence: TGTGCCAGCAGCCGAAACCAGAGGGGGGCCCTCCACTTT.